Shown below are 15 T cell receptor beta chains from a single sample sequenced in a study of blood T cell repertoires in COVID-19. The data were produced by immunoSEQ multiplex PCR, yet TCRdb's version contains in-frame clones alone and is incomplete. This sample has just over 250,000 clones, with about 88% found just once. The specimen was peripheral blood. The receptors stem from a man aged 60 to 69 who had recovered from COVID-19.

The chain employs TRBV7-9 and TRBJ1-5, with D hard to call. Germline V gene data show CDR1 as SEHNR and CDR2 as FQNEAQ (reference sequence). V was trimmed by 0 bases and J by 3 bases, leaving 12 bases between them. The CDR3 consists of 16 residues. CDR3 residues: CASSLAKGDPNQPQHF. In DNA, the CDR3 is TGTGCCAGCAGCTTAGCGAAAGGAGATCCCAATCAGCCCCAGCATTTT.

The chain couples TRBV25-1 to TRBJ1-5; 9 positions match TRBD1. CDR3 size: 16 residues. Unmatched junction bases numbered 5, after V lost 5 bases and J lost 0 bases. Germline-derived CDR1 and CDR2 are MGHDK and SYGVNS. The CDR3 DNA sequence: TGTGCCAGCAGTAGAGGGGACAGGGCTAGCAATCAGCCCCAGCATTTT. Translated, it gives CASSRGDRASNQPQHF.

This clone came up once. The chain couples TRBV12-3 or TRBV12-4 to TRBJ1-1; D is unresolved. The CDR3 spans 13 residues. The V and J ends lost 4 bases and 5 bases respectively, with 11 bases between them. The CDR3 reads CASSYSIWTEAFF. The CDR3 region has the DNA TGTGCCAGCAGTTATAGTATCTGGACTGAAGCTTTCTTT.

The J gene is TRBJ2-2, the V gene TRBV24-1, with unresolved D. V dropped 1 base and J dropped 4 bases, with 6 bases sitting between them. The CDR3 is made up of 14 amino acids. Germline V gives CDR1 KGHDR, CDR2 SFDVKD. The CDR3 loop reads CATSDLAGTGELFF. In DNA form, the CDR3 reads TGTGCCACCAGTGATTTAGCCGGCACCGGGGAGCTGTTTTTT.

The J gene is TRBJ2-7, the V gene TRBV30; D is possibly TRBD1 (6 bases). This CDR3 has 13 amino acids. Per germline, CDR1 GTSNPN and CDR2 SVGIG (reference sequence). Trimming took 1 base from V and 2 from J, leaving 9 bases between them. The CDR3, as DNA: TGTGCCTGGAGTGGGGGGCAGGCCTACGAGCAGTACTTC. It specifies CAWSGGQAYEQYF.

The chain carries TRBV11-2 and TRBJ2-5, with a possible D match to TRBD2 (5 bases). Germline lookup yields CDR1 SGHAT and CDR2 FQNNGV. The CDR3 covers 13 residues. The V gene lost 4 bases and the J gene lost 3 bases, with 9 bases spanning the gap. The chain's CDR3 is CASSSGLKETQYF. The CDR3 nucleotides are TGTGCCAGCAGCTCAGGACTCAAAGAGACCCAGTACTTC.

About this clone itself: Other DNA variants within this sample encode the same CDR3. CDR3 sequence (DNA): TGTGCCAGCAGCTTAGGGAGTGGCACAGATACGCAGTATTTT. Amino acids: CASSLGSGTDTQYF. The rearrangement joins TRBV7-9 to TRBJ2-3; no definite D call. CDR3 length: 14 residues. V lost 1 base, J lost 1 base, and 6 bases lay in between. Germline lookup yields CDR1 SEHNR and CDR2 FQNEAQ (reference sequence).

The CDR3 reads CASSSQGRVEGGSSYNEQFF. The CDR3 coding sequence is TGCGCCAGCAGCTCCCAGGGGAGGGTTGAAGGTGGGAGCTCCTACAATGAGCAGTTCTTC. V is TRBV5-1 and J is TRBJ2-1; TRBD2 might be the D (7 bases). This CDR3 is built from 20 residues. V lost 3 bases and J lost 0, with 25 bases in between. CDR1 is SGHRS and CDR2 is YFSETQ in the germline V gene.

V gene TRBV10-3 combines with J gene TRBJ1-2, with D hard to call. Germline assignment: CDR1 ENHRY and CDR2 SYGVKD. The ends were cut back, 3 bases at V and 4 bases at J, with 15 bases in the middle. The CDR3 is made up of 15 amino acids. For the CDR3, the DNA is TGTGCCATCAGTGATTCGAAAATCCTCGGCTATGGCTACACCTTC. It specifies CAISDSKILGYGYTF.

V usage is TRBV11-2 and J usage is TRBJ2-7; 10 nucleotides match TRBD2. CDR3 length equals 14 residues. The germline V gene has CDR1 SGHAT and CDR2 FQNNGV. Trimming cost V 3 bases and J 2 bases; bases outside gene matches: 1. The CDR3 DNA sequence: TGTGCCAGCAGCTTCACTAGCGGGACCTACGAGCAGTACTTC. It translates to CASSFTSGTYEQYF.

Written as DNA, the CDR3 is TGCGCCAGCAGTGAGTTTGACAGGGACGGCAGTGAAAAACTGTTTTTT. It encodes CASSEFDRDGSEKLFF. This chain links TRBV10-2 with TRBJ1-4; 7 bases are shared with TRBD1. In germline, CDR1 is WSHSY, CDR2 SAAADI. The CDR3 contains 16 residues. V shed 1 base, J shed 7 bases, and the junction held 9 bases outside the gene matches.

The chain combines TRBV7-2 with TRBJ2-2; possibly TRBD1 for D (5 bases). Per germline, CDR1 SGHTA and CDR2 FQGNSA. CDR3 length equals 13 residues. Trimming removed 7 bases from V and 1 base from J, with 7 bases in between. CDR3 amino acids: CASNQGNTGELFF. The CDR3 coding sequence is TGTGCCAGCAACCAGGGGAACACCGGGGAGCTGTTTTTT.

The chain recombines TRBV7-8 with TRBJ1-3, with TRBD1 as a possible D gene (5 bases). Germline V CDR1 and CDR2: SGHVS, FQNEAQ. The germline V and J ends were trimmed by 5 bases and 8 bases, with 13 bases remaining between them. This CDR3 is built from 13 residues. This CDR3 is CASSHDSSYTIYF. The CDR3 nucleotides are TGTGCCAGCAGCCATGACAGTTCTTACACCATATATTTT.

The chain is built from TRBV9 and TRBJ1-3, with D possibly matching TRBD1 (5 bases). The V end lost 4 bases, the J end lost 1 base, and 9 bases lay between the germline ends. Germline-derived CDR1 and CDR2 are SGDLS and YYNGEE. This CDR3 is built from 14 residues. CDR3 amino acids: CASSLQESGNTIYF. CDR3 nucleotide sequence: TGTGCCAGCAGCCTACAGGAGTCTGGAAACACCATATATTTT. Complete variable domain (other parts from reference TRBV9 and TRBJ1-3): DSGVTQTPKHLITATGQRVTLRCSPRSGDLSVYWYQQSLDQGLQFLIQYYNGEERAKGNILERFSAQQFPDLHSELNLSSLELGDSALYFCASSLQESGNTIYFGEGSWLTVV.

The rearrangement links TRBV19 to TRBJ1-3, with D unclear. V was cut by 5 bases and J by 0 bases, with 8 bases left in between. The CDR3 length is 14 residues. Germline-derived CDR1 and CDR2 are LNHDA and SQIVND (reference sequence). The CDR3 region is CASSFSDSGNTIYF. Written as DNA, the CDR3 is TGTGCCAGTAGTTTCTCAGACTCTGGAAACACCATATATTTT.